Listed below are T cell receptor beta chains from one sample, sequenced in a study of blood T cell repertoires in COVID-19. The table came from immunoSEQ multiplex PCR; TCRdb's copy has only in-frame clones and leaves some out. The sample lists roughly 250,000 clones, roughly 80% occurring once. What was sequenced was peripheral blood. The receptors stem from a woman aged 65 to 85 with acute or convalescent COVID-19. Both conserved end residues are part of each CDR3. The D gene is left open where the match is weak.

V	D	J	DNA	CDR3
TRBV7-2	TRBD1	TRBJ2-3	TGTGCCAGCAGCGGGACAGGGGGGGGAGATACGCAGTATTTT	CASSGTGGGDTQYF
TRBV6-1	-	TRBJ1-2	TGTGCCAGCAGTGCAGCATCAAGCGGCTACACCTTC	CASSAASSGYTF
TRBV7-9	TRBD1	TRBJ2-1	TGTGCCAGCAGCCCGGGGACAGGGACTATCCTTTACAATGAGCAGTTCTTC	CASSPGTGTILYNEQFF
TRBV7-2	-	TRBJ2-3	TGTGCCAGCAGCTTAGGGGACCCATACAGCGGGGATACGCAGTATTTT	CASSLGDPYSGDTQYF
TRBV19	-	TRBJ1-2	TGTGCCAGTCTTGGGGACACTGGAAATCAAACCTTC	CASLGDTGNQTF
TRBV27	TRBD1	TRBJ2-7	TGTGCCAGCAGAGGGGACAGCTCCTACGAGCAGTACTTC	CASRGDSSYEQYF
TRBV6-2/TRBV6-3	-	TRBJ1-4	TGTGCCAGCAGTTCCGACAGCTTCATTAATGAAAAACTGTTTTTT	CASSSDSFINEKLFF
TRBV6-5	TRBD1	TRBJ1-6	TGTGCCAGCACACAGGGGCTCAATTCACCCCTCCACTTT	CASTQGLNSPLHF
TRBV9	TRBD1	TRBJ1-2	TGTGCCAGCAGCGTAGGTGACAGGGGGCGCCTTGGTGGCTACACCTTC	CASSVGDRGRLGGYTF
TRBV10-2	-	TRBJ1-1	TGCGCCAGCAAAAGGAGGTCGAACACTGAAGCTTTCTTT	CASKRRSNTEAFF
TRBV6-5	TRBD1	TRBJ1-5	TGTGCCAGCAGTTACACACAGGGGGCTAAGCAGCCCCAGCATTTT	CASSYTQGAKQPQHF
TRBV3-1/TRBV3-2	-	TRBJ2-3	TGTGCCAGCAGCCAACCTACTGGGGCTACGCAGTATTTT	CASSQPTGATQYF
TRBV30	TRBD1	TRBJ1-1	TGTGCCTGGCGAGGACAGGTGAACACTGAAGCTTTCTTT	CAWRGQVNTEAFF
TRBV4-2	-	TRBJ1-4	TGTGCCAGCAGCCGCCCGCAACAAAATGAAAAACTGTTTTTT	CASSRPQQNEKLFF
TRBV7-2	-	TRBJ2-3	TGTGCCAGCAGCTTAGGAGGTACTACAGATACGCAGTATTTT	CASSLGGTTDTQYF
TRBV7-2	TRBD2	TRBJ2-1	TGTGCCAGCAGCCTCCGGACTAGCGGGGGGGCGGAATACAATGAGCAGTTCTTC	CASSLRTSGGAEYNEQFF